This is a list of T cell receptor beta chains from one sample in a study of blood T cell repertoires in COVID-19. This table comes from immunoSEQ multiplex PCR, and its TCRdb copy is limited to in-frame clones, with some not included. This table holds 200,000 or so clones, 89% found once. The sequencing input was peripheral blood. The origin of the receptors is a man in his sixties who had recovered from COVID-19. CDR3s include the opening cysteine and the closing phenylalanine or tryptophan. D genes are given only for firm matches. A clone size is listed for some rows: how often the clone was seen (once, few, many), or a class if it is expanded.

size: few
D: .
J: TRBJ1-2
V: TRBV3-1/TRBV3-2
CDR3: CASSNNRQDPGYTF
DNA: TGTGCCAGCAGTAATAACCGACAAGACCCTGGCTACACCTTC

size: once
D: .
J: TRBJ2-1
V: TRBV11-1
CDR3: CASSLSGQTYNEQFF
DNA: TGTGCCAGCAGCTTATCCGGACAGACCTACAATGAGCAGTTCTTC

size: .
D: TRBD2
J: TRBJ2-3
V: TRBV2
CDR3: CASSAGLARTDTQYF
DNA: TGTGCCAGCAGTGCGGGACTAGCGAGAACAGATACGCAGTATTTT

size: .
D: TRBD2
J: TRBJ2-1
V: TRBV19
CDR3: CASTGLAGGRQFF
DNA: TGTGCCAGTACTGGACTAGCGGGGGGCCGGCAGTTCTTC

size: .
D: TRBD2
J: TRBJ2-3
V: TRBV7-2
CDR3: CASSLGTSGGTDTQYF
DNA: TGTGCCAGCAGCTTAGGGACTAGCGGGGGCACAGATACGCAGTATTTT

size: .
D: TRBD2
J: TRBJ2-3
V: TRBV19
CDR3: CASSIGGGSTDTQYF
DNA: TGTGCCAGTAGTATAGGCGGGGGGAGCACAGATACGCAGTATTTT

size: .
D: .
J: TRBJ2-2
V: TRBV7-6
CDR3: CASSFRRGGGNTGELFF
DNA: TGTGCCAGCAGCTTCCGGAGGGGGGGAGGGAACACCGGGGAGCTGTTTTTT

size: .
D: .
J: TRBJ2-7
V: TRBV19
CDR3: CASSIGGQATYEQYF
DNA: TGTGCCAGTAGTATAGGGGGGCAGGCTACCTACGAGCAGTACTTC

size: .
D: .
J: TRBJ1-5
V: TRBV9
CDR3: CASSSDISNQPQHF
DNA: TGTGCCAGCAGCTCCGACATTAGCAATCAGCCCCAGCATTTT

size: .
D: TRBD1
J: TRBJ2-1
V: TRBV2
CDR3: CASSETGAVNEQFF
DNA: TGTGCCAGCAGCGAGACAGGGGCGGTCAATGAGCAGTTCTTC

size: .
D: .
J: TRBJ2-7
V: TRBV12-3/TRBV12-4
CDR3: CASSFGGSREQYF
DNA: TGTGCCAGCAGTTTTGGAGGGAGTCGGGAGCAGTACTTC

size: .
D: .
J: TRBJ2-3
V: TRBV5-6
CDR3: CASSLVGSSLLTDTQYF
DNA: TGTGCCAGCAGCTTGGTAGGGTCTAGCCTTCTTACAGATACGCAGTATTTT

size: .
D: TRBD2
J: TRBJ2-3
V: TRBV19
CDR3: CASSILSGSTDTQYF
DNA: TGTGCCAGTAGTATTTTAAGCGGGAGTACAGATACGCAGTATTTT

size: .
D: .
J: TRBJ2-7
V: TRBV11-2
CDR3: CASRRQGINEQYF
DNA: TGTGCCAGCAGGCGGCAGGGTATCAACGAGCAGTACTTC

size: .
D: .
J: TRBJ2-1
V: TRBV7-9
CDR3: CASSSNLNNEQFF
DNA: TGTGCCAGCAGCTCTAACCTAAACAATGAGCAGTTCTTC

size: .
D: .
J: TRBJ2-7
V: TRBV3-1/TRBV3-2
CDR3: CASSHFLATDYEQYF
DNA: TGTGCCAGCAGCCATTTTCTAGCGACTGACTACGAGCAGTACTTC

size: .
D: .
J: TRBJ2-2
V: TRBV7-6
CDR3: CASSLVVNGEVFF
DNA: TGTGCCAGCAGCTTAGTTGTAAATGGAGAAGTGTTTTTT

size: .
D: .
J: TRBJ1-6
V: TRBV10-3
CDR3: CAISEGRGASPLHF
DNA: TGTGCCATCAGTGAGGGGAGGGGAGCTTCACCCCTCCACTTT

size: .
D: TRBD1
J: TRBJ1-1
V: TRBV2
CDR3: CASSEQGGNTEAFF
DNA: TGTGCCAGCAGTGAACAGGGGGGGAACACTGAAGCTTTCTTT

size: .
D: TRBD1
J: TRBJ2-3
V: TRBV9
CDR3: CASSLDRGSTDTQYF
DNA: TGTGCCAGCAGCCTCGACAGGGGATCCACAGATACGCAGTATTTT

size: once
D: .
J: TRBJ1-2
V: TRBV19
CDR3: CASKESLYGYTF
DNA: TGTGCCAGCAAAGAAAGCCTCTATGGCTACACCTTC

size: .
D: TRBD1
J: TRBJ2-2
V: TRBV15
CDR3: CATSRDQYRTGVGNTGELFF
DNA: TGTGCCACCAGCAGAGACCAATACCGGACAGGGGTTGGGAACACCGGGGAGCTGTTTTTT

size: .
D: .
J: TRBJ2-5
V: TRBV18
CDR3: CASSRGNGETQYF
DNA: TGTGCCAGCTCACGAGGGAATGGAGAGACCCAGTACTTC

size: .
D: TRBD2
J: TRBJ2-3
V: TRBV29-1
CDR3: CSGTLAGLTDTQYF
DNA: TGCAGCGGTACACTAGCGGGGCTTACAGATACGCAGTATTTT

size: .
D: .
J: TRBJ1-1
V: TRBV7-3
CDR3: CASSGRQNTEAFF
DNA: TGTGCCAGCAGCGGGCGACAGAACACTGAAGCTTTCTTT